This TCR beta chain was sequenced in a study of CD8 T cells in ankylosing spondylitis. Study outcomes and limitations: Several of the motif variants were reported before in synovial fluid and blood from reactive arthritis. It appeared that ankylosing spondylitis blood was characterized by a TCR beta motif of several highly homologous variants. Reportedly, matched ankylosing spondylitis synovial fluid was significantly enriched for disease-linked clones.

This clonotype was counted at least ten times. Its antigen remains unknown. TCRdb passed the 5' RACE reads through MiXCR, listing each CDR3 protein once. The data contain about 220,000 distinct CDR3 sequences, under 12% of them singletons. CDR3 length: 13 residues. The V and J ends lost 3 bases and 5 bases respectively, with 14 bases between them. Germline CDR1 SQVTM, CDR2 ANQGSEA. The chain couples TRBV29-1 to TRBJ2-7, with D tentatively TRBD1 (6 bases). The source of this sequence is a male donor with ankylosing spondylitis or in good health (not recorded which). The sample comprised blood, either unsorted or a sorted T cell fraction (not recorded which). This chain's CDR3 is CSVEDQGTDEQYF. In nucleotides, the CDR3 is TGCAGCGTTGAGGACCAGGGGACGGACGAGCAGTACTTC.